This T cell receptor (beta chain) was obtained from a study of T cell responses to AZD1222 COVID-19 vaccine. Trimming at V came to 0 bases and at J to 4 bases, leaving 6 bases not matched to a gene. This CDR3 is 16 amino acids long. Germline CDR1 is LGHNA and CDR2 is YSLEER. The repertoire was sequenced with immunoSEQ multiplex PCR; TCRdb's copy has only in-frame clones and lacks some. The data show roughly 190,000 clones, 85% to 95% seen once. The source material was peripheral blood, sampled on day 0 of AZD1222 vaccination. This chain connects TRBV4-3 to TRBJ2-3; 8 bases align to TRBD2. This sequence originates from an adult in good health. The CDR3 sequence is CASSQDQIGGADTQYF. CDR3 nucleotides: TGCGCCAGCAGCCAAGACCAGATCGGGGGGGCAGATACGCAGTATTTT.